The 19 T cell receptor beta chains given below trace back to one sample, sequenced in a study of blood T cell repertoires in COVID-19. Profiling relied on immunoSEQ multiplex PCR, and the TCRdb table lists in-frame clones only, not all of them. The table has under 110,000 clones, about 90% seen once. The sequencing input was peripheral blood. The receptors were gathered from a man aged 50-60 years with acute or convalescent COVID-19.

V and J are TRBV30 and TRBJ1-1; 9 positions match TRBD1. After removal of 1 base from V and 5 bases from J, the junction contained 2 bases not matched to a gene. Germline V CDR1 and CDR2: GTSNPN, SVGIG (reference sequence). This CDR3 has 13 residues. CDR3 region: CAWSGQGGTEAFF. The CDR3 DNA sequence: TGTGCCTGGAGTGGACAGGGGGGAACTGAAGCTTTCTTT.

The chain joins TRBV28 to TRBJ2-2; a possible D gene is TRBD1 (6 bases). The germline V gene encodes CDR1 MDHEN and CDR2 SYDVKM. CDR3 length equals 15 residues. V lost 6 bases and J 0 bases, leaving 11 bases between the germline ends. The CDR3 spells CASRYGTPNTGELFF. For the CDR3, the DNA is TGTGCCAGCAGGTACGGGACACCGAACACCGGGGAGCTGTTTTTT.

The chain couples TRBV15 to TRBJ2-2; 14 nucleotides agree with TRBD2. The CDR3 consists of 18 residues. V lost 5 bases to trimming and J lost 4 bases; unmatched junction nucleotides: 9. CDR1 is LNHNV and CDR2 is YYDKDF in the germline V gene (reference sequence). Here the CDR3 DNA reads TGTGCCACCAGCCTGGGACTAGCGGGGGAGACACTCACCGGGGAGCTGTTTTTT. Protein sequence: CATSLGLAGETLTGELFF.

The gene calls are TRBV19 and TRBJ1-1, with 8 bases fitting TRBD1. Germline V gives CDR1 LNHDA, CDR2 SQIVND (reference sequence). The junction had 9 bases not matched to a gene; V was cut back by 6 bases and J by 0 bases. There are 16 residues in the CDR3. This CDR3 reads CASRRRTGRMNTEAFF. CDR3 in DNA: TGTGCCAGTAGAAGGAGGACAGGGAGGATGAACACTGAAGCTTTCTTT.

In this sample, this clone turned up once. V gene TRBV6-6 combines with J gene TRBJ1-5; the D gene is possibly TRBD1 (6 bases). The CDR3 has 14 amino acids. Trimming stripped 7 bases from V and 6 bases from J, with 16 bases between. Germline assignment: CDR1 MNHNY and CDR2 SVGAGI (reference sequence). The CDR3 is CASNPQGGSQPQHF. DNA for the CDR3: TGTGCCAGCAATCCACAGGGCGGTAGTCAGCCCCAGCATTTT.

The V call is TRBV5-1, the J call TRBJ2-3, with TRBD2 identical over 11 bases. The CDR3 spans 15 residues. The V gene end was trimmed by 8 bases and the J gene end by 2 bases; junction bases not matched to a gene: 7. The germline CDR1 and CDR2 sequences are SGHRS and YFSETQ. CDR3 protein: CASLTSGATTDTQYF. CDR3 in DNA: TGCGCCAGTCTGACTAGCGGGGCCACCACAGATACGCAGTATTTT.

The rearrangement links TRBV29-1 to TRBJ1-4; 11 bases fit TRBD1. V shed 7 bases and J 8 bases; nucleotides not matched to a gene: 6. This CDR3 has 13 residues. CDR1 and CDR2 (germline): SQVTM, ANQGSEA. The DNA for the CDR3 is TGCAGCGCCCGGACAGGGGGCGGCGAAAAACTGTTTTTT. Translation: CSARTGGGEKLFF.

CDR3 bases: TGTGCCAGCACCACCGCCGAGGGCACTGAAGCTTTCTTT. This codes for CASTTAEGTEAFF. The genes are TRBV13 and TRBJ1-1; D gene ambiguous. Germline V CDR1 and CDR2: PRHDT, FYEKMQ (reference sequence). The CDR3 spans 13 residues. V gave up 7 bases and J gave up 4 bases, with 13 bases separating them.

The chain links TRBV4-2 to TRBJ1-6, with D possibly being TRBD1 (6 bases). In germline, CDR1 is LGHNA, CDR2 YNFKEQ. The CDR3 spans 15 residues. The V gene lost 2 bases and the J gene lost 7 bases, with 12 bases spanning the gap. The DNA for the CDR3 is TGTGCCAGCAGCCAAAAGACAGGCGCCAATTCACCCCTCCACTTT. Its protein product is CASSQKTGANSPLHF.

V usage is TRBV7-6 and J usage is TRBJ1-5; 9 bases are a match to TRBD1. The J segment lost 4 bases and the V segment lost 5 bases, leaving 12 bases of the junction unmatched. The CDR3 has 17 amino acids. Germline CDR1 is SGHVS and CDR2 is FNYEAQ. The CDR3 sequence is CASSPGAKTGGNQPQHF. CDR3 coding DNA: TGTGCCAGCAGCCCCGGAGCGAAGACAGGGGGAAATCAGCCCCAGCATTTT.

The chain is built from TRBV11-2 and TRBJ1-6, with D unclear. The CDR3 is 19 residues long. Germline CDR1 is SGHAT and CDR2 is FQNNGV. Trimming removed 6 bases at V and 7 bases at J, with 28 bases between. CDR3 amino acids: CASSGRTEVLPSRNSPLHF. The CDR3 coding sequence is TGTGCCAGCAGTGGTAGGACGGAGGTACTACCTTCGAGGAATTCACCCCTCCACTTT.

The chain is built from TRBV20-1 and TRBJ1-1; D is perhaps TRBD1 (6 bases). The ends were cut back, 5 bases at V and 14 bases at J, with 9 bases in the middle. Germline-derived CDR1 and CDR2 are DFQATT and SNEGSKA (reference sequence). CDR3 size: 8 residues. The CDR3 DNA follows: TGCAGTGCTTGGGGGCTATTCTTT. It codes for CSAWGLFF.

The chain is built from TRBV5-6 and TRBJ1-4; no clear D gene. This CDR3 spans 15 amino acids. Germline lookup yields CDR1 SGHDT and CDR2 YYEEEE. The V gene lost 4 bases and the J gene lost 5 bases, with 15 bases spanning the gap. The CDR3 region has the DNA TGTGCCAGCAGCCCCCCGGGGAGGGAAAATGAAAAACTGTTTTTT. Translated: CASSPPGRENEKLFF. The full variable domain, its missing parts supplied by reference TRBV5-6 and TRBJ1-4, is DAGVTQSPTHLIKTRGQQVTLRCSPKSGHDTVSWYQQALGQGPQFIFQYYEEEERQRGNFPDRFSGHQFPNYSSELNVNALLLGDSALYLCASSPPGRENEKLFFGSGTQLSVL.

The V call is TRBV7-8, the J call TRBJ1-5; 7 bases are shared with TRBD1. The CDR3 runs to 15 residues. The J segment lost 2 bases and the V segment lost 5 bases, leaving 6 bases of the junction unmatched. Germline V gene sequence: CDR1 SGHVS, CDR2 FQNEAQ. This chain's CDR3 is CASSRTGDGNQPQHF. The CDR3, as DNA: TGTGCCAGCAGCCGTACAGGGGATGGCAATCAGCCCCAGCATTTT.

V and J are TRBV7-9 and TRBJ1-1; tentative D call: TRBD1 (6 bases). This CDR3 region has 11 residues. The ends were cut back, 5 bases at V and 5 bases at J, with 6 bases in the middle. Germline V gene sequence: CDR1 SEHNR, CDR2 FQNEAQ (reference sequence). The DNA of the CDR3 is TGTGCCAGCAGCCAGGGGACTGAAGCTTTCTTT. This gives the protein CASSQGTEAFF. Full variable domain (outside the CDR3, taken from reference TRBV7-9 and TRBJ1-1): DTGVSQNPRHKITKRGQNVTFRCDPISEHNRLYWYRQTLGQGPEFLTYFQNEAQLEKSRLLSDRFSAERPKGSFSTLEIQRTEQGDSAMYLCASSQGTEAFFGQGTRLTVV.

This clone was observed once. Here the CDR3 reads CASSGGAGTNEKLFF. The CDR3 DNA is TGTGCCAGCAGCGGGGGCGCGGGTACTAATGAAAAACTGTTTTTT. The chain employs TRBV5-5 and TRBJ1-4, with D perhaps TRBD1 (6 bases). Trimming pared 4 bases from V and 2 bases from J, leaving 12 bases between. The CDR3 runs 15 residues. Germline assignment: CDR1 SGHKS and CDR2 YYEKEE (reference sequence). Full variable domain (remainder filled in from reference TRBV5-5 and TRBJ1-4): DAGVTQSPTHLIKTRGQQVTLRCSPISGHKSVSWYQQVLGQGPQFIFQYYEKEERGRGNFPDRFSARQFPNYSSELNVNALLLGDSALYLCASSGGAGTNEKLFFGSGTQLSVL.

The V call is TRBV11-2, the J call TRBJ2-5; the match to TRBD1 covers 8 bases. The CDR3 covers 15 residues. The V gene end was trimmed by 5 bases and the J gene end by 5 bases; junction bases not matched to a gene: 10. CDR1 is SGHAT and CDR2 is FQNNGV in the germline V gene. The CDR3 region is CASSQTGASGETQYF. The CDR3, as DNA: TGTGCCAGCAGCCAGACAGGGGCCAGCGGGGAGACCCAGTACTTC.

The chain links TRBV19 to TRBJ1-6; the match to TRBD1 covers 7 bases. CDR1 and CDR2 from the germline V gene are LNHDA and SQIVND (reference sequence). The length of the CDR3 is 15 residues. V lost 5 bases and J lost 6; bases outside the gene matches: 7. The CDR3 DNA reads TGTGCCAGTAGTGTCGGGGACAGAACTAATTCACCCCTCCACTTT. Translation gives CASSVGDRTNSPLHF.

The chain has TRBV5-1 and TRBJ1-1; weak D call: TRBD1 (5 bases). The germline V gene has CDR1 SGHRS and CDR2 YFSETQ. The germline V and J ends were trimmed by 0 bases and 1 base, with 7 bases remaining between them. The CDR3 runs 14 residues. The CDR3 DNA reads TGCGCCAGCAGCTTGGTACAGGAGAACACTGAAGCTTTCTTT. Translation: CASSLVQENTEAFF.